This T cell receptor (beta chain) was recorded in a study of blood T cell repertoires in COVID-19. The CDR3 spans 15 residues. V lost 4 bases to trimming and J lost 5 bases, with 17 bases between them. Per germline, CDR1 LGHDT and CDR2 YNNKEL (reference sequence). A single count supports this clone. The protocol was immunoSEQ multiplex PCR, while the TCRdb copy is restricted to in-frame clones and leaves out a portion. The profile shows around 700,000 clones, 75% to 90% of them singletons. The specimen was peripheral blood. The chain uses TRBV3-1 (or the pseudogene TRBV3-2) and TRBJ1-2; unclear D gene. The sequence was obtained from a woman younger than 35 with acute or convalescent COVID-19. The CDR3 DNA is TGTGCCAGCAGCCCCGGCCTTTCCAGGTCGTATGGCTACACCTTC. Amino acid sequence: CASSPGLSRSYGYTF.